These 21 T cell receptor beta chains were all obtained from the same sample, sequenced in a study of T-cell reconstitution after alpha-beta-depleted transplantation in children (dated by TCRdb to 2016 to 2018). The protocol used for the library was PCR. TCRdb records Illumina HiSeq 2500 as the sequencer. To normalize quantification of the TCRbeta repertoire, the TCR libraries were built with molecular barcoding that relied on unique molecular identifiers. TCRdb reran the public reads through fastp at Q25 and MiXCR, keeping productive beta chains. For every CDR3 protein sequence, its rows merge into one entry that carries the most common genes and DNA. The sample table records about 360,000 distinct CDR3 sequences; 13% of these occur just once. The ten most abundant clones make up 3.5% to 4.5% of the sample. Sample: PBMCs, taken from the stem cell graft. The receptors stem from a human donor who donated a stem cell graft to a child with Fanconi anemia.

This clonotype was observed once. The V gene is TRBV14, the J gene TRBJ2-7; D perhaps matches TRBD1 (6 bases). Trimming shortened V by 2 bases and J by 2 bases, and 13 bases separated the two germline ends. This CDR3 is 15 amino acids long. CDR1 SGHDN and CDR2 FVKESK come from the germline V gene. CDR3 DNA sequence: TGTGCCAGCAGCCAAAGGCACAGGGAAACCTACGAGCAGTACTTC. Translating it yields CASSQRHRETYEQYF. Full variable domain (rest looked up from reference TRBV14 and TRBJ2-7): EAGVTQFPSHSVIEKGQTVTLRCDPISGHDNLYWYRRVMGKEIKFLLHFVKESKQDESGMPNNRFLAERTGGTYSTLKVQPAELEDSGVYFCASSQRHRETYEQYFGPGTRLTVT.

This clonotype was seen a few times. The chain is built from TRBV5-1 and TRBJ2-1, with 8 bases that match TRBD2. There are 15 residues in the CDR3. The V segment lost 4 bases and the J segment 9 bases; nucleotides outside the gene matches: 12. From germline, CDR1 is SGHRS and CDR2 YFSETQ. The CDR3 reads CASSPPGGAAGEQFF. CDR3 sequence (DNA): TGCGCCAGCAGCCCACCGGGGGGGGCAGCAGGTGAGCAGTTCTTC.

The rearrangement uses TRBV4-3 and TRBJ2-2; TRBD2 might be the D (5 bases). This CDR3 has 16 residues. CDR1 and CDR2 from the germline V gene are LGHNA and YSLEER. The V gene lost 2 bases and the J gene lost 0 bases, with 10 bases spanning the gap. CDR3 sequence: CASSQIWRANTGELFF. The CDR3 coding sequence is TGCGCCAGCAGCCAAATCTGGCGGGCGAACACCGGGGAGCTGTTTTTT.

The gene calls are TRBV6-5 and TRBJ1-2, with D hard to call. CDR3 length equals 14 residues. The V end was cut by 2 bases, the J end by 5 bases, with 12 bases between. CDR1 and CDR2 (germline): MNHEY, SVGAGI. CDR3 residues: CASSYSTEPYGYTF. DNA of the CDR3: TGTGCCAGCAGTTACAGTACAGAACCTTATGGCTACACCTTC.

The CDR3 nucleotides read TGCAGCACGGACTCTGTGGTAGAGACCCAGTACTTC. It translates to CSTDSVVETQYF. The chain recombines TRBV29-1 with TRBJ2-5; D possibly corresponds to TRBD2 (5 bases). V was clipped by 8 bases and J by 4 bases, with 14 bases between them. This CDR3 is 12 amino acids long. Germline values: CDR1 SQVTM, CDR2 ANQGSEA.

This clonotype was found many times. The chain is built from TRBV12-3 or TRBV12-4 and TRBJ1-1; D possibly corresponds to TRBD1 (6 bases). Trimming pared 5 bases from V and 5 bases from J, leaving 12 bases between. The CDR3 runs to 13 residues. The CDR3 DNA follows: TGTGCCAGCAGTAATGTAGACAGGACTGAAGCTTTCTTT. Its translation is CASSNVDRTEAFF.

There are many counts of this clonotype. The chain recombines TRBV7-2 with TRBJ2-4; D call uncertain. Per the germline V gene, CDR1 is SGHTA and CDR2 is FQGNSA. V was trimmed by 1 base and J by 5 bases, leaving 15 bases between them. This CDR3 contains 16 residues. In DNA form, the CDR3 reads TGTGCCAGCAGCTTAGGGCCCGCACAGAACGAAAACATTCAGTACTTC. Amino acids: CASSLGPAQNENIQYF.

This clonotype was recorded many times. J is TRBJ1-1 and V is TRBV12-3 or TRBV12-4; perhaps TRBD1 as D (6 bases). The CDR3 runs to 12 residues. Trimming pared 7 bases from V and 4 bases from J, leaving 10 bases between. CDR3 sequence reads: CASNQGSTEAFF. CDR3 bases: TGTGCCAGCAATCAGGGGAGCACTGAAGCTTTCTTT.

This clonotype was counted only a few times. The CDR3 reads CASSSQGLRTEAFF. The CDR3 DNA reads TGTGCCAGCAGTTCTCAGGGTTTGAGGACTGAAGCTTTCTTT. The V gene is TRBV5-5, the J gene TRBJ1-1, with D possibly TRBD1 on 5 matching bases. The CDR3 contains 14 residues. Trimming left V 5 bases short and J 5 bases short, with 16 bases between. Germline V gene sequence: CDR1 SGHKS, CDR2 YYEKEE (reference sequence).

This clonotype was counted ten times or more. V usage is TRBV2 and J usage is TRBJ2-1; tentative D call: TRBD1 (5 bases). The CDR3 is 13 amino acids. The germline CDR1 and CDR2 sequences are SNHLY and FYNNEI. V lost 7 bases and J lost 0, with 7 bases in between. The CDR3 protein is CASKDNSYNEQFF. The DNA of the CDR3 is TGTGCCAGCAAGGACAACTCCTACAATGAGCAGTTCTTC.

This clonotype came up many times. The chain carries TRBV20-1 and TRBJ1-2; 8 positions agree with TRBD1. Losses at the gene ends were 3 bases for V and 5 bases for J; bases not matched to a gene: 14. Germline V gene sequence: CDR1 DFQATT, CDR2 SNEGSKA (reference sequence). The CDR3 spans 16 residues. The CDR3 protein is CSASGGQGWGLYGYTF. CDR3 bases: TGCAGTGCTAGTGGAGGACAGGGATGGGGGCTATATGGCTACACCTTC.

The J gene is TRBJ1-4, the V gene TRBV11-2; TRBD1 matches at 9 bases. Germline CDR1 is SGHAT and CDR2 is FQNNGV. Unmatched junction bases numbered 9, after V lost 5 bases and J lost 8 bases. The CDR3 is 15 amino acids. The CDR3 sequence: CASSGRDRVAEKLFF. The CDR3 DNA is TGTGCCAGCAGCGGGCGGGACAGGGTGGCCGAAAAACTGTTTTTT.

This clonotype has a count of ten or more. This sequence joins TRBV6-9 and TRBJ2-5; D is undetermined. Germline lookup yields CDR1 MNHGY and CDR2 SVAAGI. The CDR3 extends over 9 amino acids. V was trimmed by 8 bases and J by 5 bases, leaving 3 bases between them. The CDR3 coding sequence is TGTGCCAGCGTGGAGACCCAGTACTTC. It encodes CASVETQYF.

The table lists this clonotype with many counts. The chain combines TRBV5-5 with TRBJ1-1; the D is unclear. The V gene's germline CDR1 is SGHKS and CDR2 YYEKEE (reference sequence). V gave up 0 bases and J gave up 4 bases, with 7 bases separating them. The CDR3 covers 13 residues. The CDR3 DNA is TGTGCCAGCAGCTTGGGGGGTCTCACTGAAGCTTTCTTT. Translated: CASSLGGLTEAFF.

This clonotype occurred a few times. The genes are TRBV20-1 and TRBJ1-1; 7 positions match TRBD1. Germline V lookup: CDR1 DFQATT, CDR2 SNEGSKA (reference sequence). The CDR3 has 15 residues. The J segment lost 3 bases and the V segment lost 6 bases, leaving 13 bases of the junction unmatched. CDR3 loop: CSATRGTDIYTEAFF. CDR3 DNA sequence: TGCAGTGCCACTAGGGGGACAGATATATACACTGAAGCTTTCTTT.

This clonotype was recorded at least ten times. This chain joins TRBV12-3 or TRBV12-4 and TRBJ2-3, with TRBD2 matching 7 bases. This CDR3 comprises 17 residues. The V segment lost 5 bases and the J segment 2 bases; nucleotides outside the gene matches: 13. In nucleotides, the CDR3 is TGTGCCAGCAGTACCCCCGGGGGTAGCGGGTACACAGATACGCAGTATTTT. This gives the protein CASSTPGGSGYTDTQYF.

The chain links TRBV2 to TRBJ2-7; no reliable D call. This CDR3 is 13 amino acids long. Germline V lookup: CDR1 SNHLY, CDR2 FYNNEI. Trimming pared 2 bases from V and 6 bases from J, leaving 11 bases between. The CDR3 loop reads CASSELIGGEQYF. CDR3 DNA: TGTGCCAGCAGTGAATTAATCGGCGGCGAGCAGTACTTC.

V is TRBV12-3 or TRBV12-4 and J is TRBJ1-4; D is possibly TRBD1 (6 bases). With 5 bases removed from V and 0 bases from J, the gap between germline ends came to 19 bases. This CDR3 contains 18 residues. The CDR3 spells CASSREGTPTATNEKLFF. The CDR3 coding sequence is TGTGCCAGCAGTCGGGAAGGGACACCGACTGCAACTAATGAAAAACTGTTTTTT.

This chain uses TRBV20-1 with TRBJ2-3, with a weak D call TRBD2 (7 bases). The CDR3 loop spans 16 amino acids. Per germline, CDR1 DFQATT and CDR2 SNEGSKA (reference sequence). Trimming removed 5 bases at V and 0 bases at J, with 18 bases between. The CDR3 reads CSAGGARTFSTDTQYF. The CDR3 DNA is TGCAGTGCTGGGGGGGCCAGGACTTTTAGCACAGATACGCAGTATTTT.

This clonotype has only a few counts. This chain links TRBV7-2 with TRBJ2-1; TRBD1 might be the D (6 bases). CDR3 length: 12 amino acids. The V and J ends lost 5 bases and 14 bases respectively, with 16 bases between them. CDR1 SGHTA and CDR2 FQGNSA come from the germline V gene. The CDR3 sequence: CASSTAGAREFF. Here the CDR3 DNA reads TGTGCCAGCAGCACGGCAGGGGCTAGAGAGTTCTTC. The full variable domain, with the rest looked up from reference TRBV7-2 and TRBJ2-1, is GAGVSQSPSNKVTEKGKDVELRCDPISGHTALYWYRQSLGQGLEFLIYFQGNSAPDKSGLPSDRFSAERTGGSVSTLTIQRTQQEDSAVYLCASSTAGAREFFGPGTRLTVL.

J is TRBJ2-6 and V is TRBV12-3 or TRBV12-4; D not certain. The V gene lost 3 bases and the J gene lost 0 bases, with 9 bases spanning the gap. This CDR3 comprises 16 residues. CDR3 in amino acids: CASSLRPSSGANVLTF. The CDR3 DNA follows: TGTGCCAGCAGTTTGCGGCCGTCCTCTGGGGCCAACGTCCTGACTTTC.